Below, 26 T cell receptor beta chains from the same sample are listed, as sequenced in a study of Ad26.COV2.S vaccination and SARS-CoV-2 variants (dated by TCRdb to about 2021). Receptor libraries were prepared by the immunoSEQ multiplex PCR assay. As stored in TCRdb, this immuneACCESS dataset retains in-frame rearrangements with V and J assigned. A fraction of the clones does not appear; measured against another copy, unresolved V genes explain less than half of the discrepancy, and the remainder lacks a known reason. This sample lists 350,000 to 450,000 clones; approximately 91% were detected once. Clones ranked in the top ten supply 1.9% of the sample. Read against the paper, the sample's treatment or condition label means: about 20 received Ad26.COV2.S at low or high dose, single or two shots; several received placebo; per-sample allocation not given. For vaccine and placebo recipients, repertoires were sequenced using samples collected on day 63 after the first injection.

Sample: peripheral blood, taken in a trial of Ad26.COV2.S vaccine versus placebo. These receptors all stem from a person between 18 and 60 years old who received the Ad26.COV2.S COVID-19 vaccine or a placebo.

Note on this clone: A junction boundary mismatches the germline segment, possibly from a read error. The chain uses TRBV18 and TRBJ2-3; D is ambiguous. The CDR3 has 13 amino acids. The germline V gene encodes CDR1 KGHSH and CDR2 LQKENI. Here the CDR3 DNA reads TGTGCCAGCTCCCCACGACCCACAGATACGCAGTATTTT. Its protein product is CASSPRPTDTQYF.

The chain's CDR3 is CASSPESSYNEQFF. The CDR3 bases are TGTGCCAGCTCACCCGAGAGCTCCTACAATGAGCAGTTCTTC. The chain employs TRBV18 and TRBJ2-1, with D unresolved. V lost 3 bases and J lost 0, with 6 bases in between. The CDR3 length is 14 residues. In germline, CDR1 is KGHSH, CDR2 LQKENI.

DNA for the CDR3: TGTGCCAGCTCGCCAACCGGGACTAGCGGCACAGATACGCAGTATTTT. Translating it yields CASSPTGTSGTDTQYF. This chain links TRBV18 with TRBJ2-3; 10 positions match TRBD2. The V and J ends lost 6 bases and 1 base, in that order; junction bases with no gene match: 7. The CDR3 length is 16 residues. Germline V CDR1 and CDR2: KGHSH, LQKENI.

The V and J genes are TRBV27 and TRBJ2-3, with TRBD2 identical over 16 bases. CDR1 is MNHEY, CDR2 SMNVEV, per germline (reference sequence). The CDR3 totals 17 residues. Trimming cost V 4 bases and J 2 bases; bases outside gene matches: 3. The CDR3 sequence: CASSWGLAGGPTDTQYF. CDR3 nucleotide sequence: TGTGCCAGCAGTTGGGGACTAGCGGGAGGGCCCACAGATACGCAGTATTTT.

V is TRBV5-1 and J is TRBJ2-1; D might be TRBD1 (5 bases). This CDR3 has 15 amino acids. The germline V gene has CDR1 SGHRS and CDR2 YFSETQ. V was shortened by 0 bases and J by 6 bases, with 13 bases between the two germline ends. CDR3 loop: CASSLGQSATNEQFF. The DNA for the CDR3 is TGCGCCAGCAGCTTGGGACAGTCGGCTACCAATGAGCAGTTCTTC.

The rearrangement links TRBV20-1 to TRBJ2-4; no clear D gene. Trimming took 3 bases from V and 0 from J, leaving 12 bases between them. The CDR3 runs to 15 residues. CDR1 DFQATT and CDR2 SNEGSKA come from the germline V gene (reference sequence). CDR3 sequence (DNA): TGCAGTGCTAGTGATGGGCAATTAGCCAAAAACATTCAGTACTTC. Residues: CSASDGQLAKNIQYF.

The sample holds a few counts of this clone. V and J are TRBV7-6 and TRBJ1-3, with 7 bases that match TRBD1. Germline V gene lookup returns CDR1 SGHVS and CDR2 FNYEAQ. CDR3 size: 15 residues. V lost 2 bases to trimming and J lost 3 bases; unmatched junction nucleotides: 4. CDR3 sequence (DNA): TGTGCCAGCAGCTTAACTGGGACAGTTGGAAACACCATATATTTT. This sequence encodes CASSLTGTVGNTIYF.

The chain has TRBV4-2 and TRBJ2-5; 7 bases line up with TRBD2. V shed 6 bases and J 5 bases; nucleotides not matched to a gene: 15. CDR1 and CDR2 from the germline V gene are LGHNA and YNFKEQ. This CDR3 comprises 16 residues. CDR3 region: CASSPSLGLGAETQYF. CDR3 DNA: TGTGCCAGCAGTCCCTCACTCGGACTAGGGGCGGAGACCCAGTACTTC.

V and J are TRBV28 and TRBJ2-7; the match to TRBD2 covers 10 bases. This CDR3 has 16 residues. Losses at the gene ends were 2 bases for V and 4 bases for J; bases not matched to a gene: 8. The germline V gene has CDR1 MDHEN and CDR2 SYDVKM. This CDR3 is CASSLSDLAGVYEQYF. The CDR3 DNA reads as TGTGCCAGCAGTTTAAGCGACCTAGCGGGAGTATACGAGCAGTACTTC.

The chain combines TRBV5-1 with TRBJ2-3, with TRBD2 matching 15 bases. CDR3 size: 18 residues. Per the germline V gene, CDR1 is SGHRS and CDR2 is YFSETQ. The trim removed 4 bases at V and 0 bases at J, leaving 6 bases unmatched. The CDR3 region has the DNA TGCGCCAGCAGCCCCGGACTAGCGGGAGGGGCTAGCACAGATACGCAGTATTTT. It translates to CASSPGLAGGASTDTQYF. The variable domain in full, with the rest retrieved from reference TRBV5-1 and TRBJ2-3, is KAGVTQTPRYLIKTRGQQVTLSCSPISGHRSVSWYQQTPGQGLQFLFEYFSETQRNKGNFPGRFSGRQFSNSRSEMNVSTLELGDSALYLCASSPGLAGGASTDTQYFGPGTRLTVL.

The CDR3 coding sequence is TGTGCCAGTAGTATGTGGATAGCGGGAGGGTACAATGAGCAGTTCTTC. Amino acid sequence: CASSMWIAGGYNEQFF. The V gene is TRBV19, the J gene TRBJ2-1, with TRBD2 identical over 11 bases. Germline CDR1 is LNHDA and CDR2 is SQIVND (reference sequence). The V segment lost 3 bases and the J segment 4 bases; nucleotides outside the gene matches: 5. The CDR3 covers 16 residues.

The J gene is TRBJ2-1, the V gene TRBV6-5; D perhaps matches TRBD2 (5 bases). V lost 6 bases and J 10 bases, leaving 16 bases between the germline ends. The CDR3 sequence is 13 residues long. CDR1 and CDR2 (germline): MNHEY, SVGAGI. The CDR3 bases are TGTGCCAGCAGGAGGGTCGGGTTTGTAGAGCAGTTCTTC. Residues: CASRRVGFVEQFF.

This clone appeared a few times. The chain employs TRBV30 and TRBJ2-6; no definite D call. The germline CDR1 and CDR2 sequences are GTSNPN and SVGIG (reference sequence). V lost 2 bases to trimming and J lost 0 bases, with 5 bases between them. CDR3 length: 14 amino acids. The chain's CDR3 is CAWSWLSGANVLTF. Written as DNA, the CDR3 is TGTGCCTGGAGTTGGCTCTCTGGGGCCAACGTCCTGACTTTC.

V is TRBV3-1 (or the pseudogene TRBV3-2) and J is TRBJ2-3; TRBD2 matches at 7 bases. Trimming took 0 bases from V and 3 from J; bases not matched to a gene: 9. The CDR3 has 17 amino acids. Germline assignment: CDR1 LGHDT and CDR2 YNNKEL (reference sequence). DNA for the CDR3: TGTGCCAGCAGCCAAGATAGGGGCGGGAGTAAGACAGATACGCAGTATTTT. This codes for CASSQDRGGSKTDTQYF.

The J gene is TRBJ1-5, the V gene TRBV2; 7 bases match TRBD1. Losses at the gene ends were 5 bases for V and 4 bases for J; bases not matched to a gene: 20. Germline V gene lookup returns CDR1 SNHLY and CDR2 FYNNEI. The CDR3 totals 19 residues. This CDR3 reads CASSYFPLTGQARNQPQHF. Here the CDR3 DNA reads TGTGCCAGCAGTTACTTTCCTTTAACTGGACAGGCCAGAAATCAGCCCCAGCATTTT.

Details on this clone: At one boundary the junction diverges from the germline segment, which might be a read error. This rearrangement joins TRBV30 to TRBJ2-2; 7 bases match TRBD2. The germline gives CDR1 GTSNPN, CDR2 SVGIG (reference sequence). This CDR3 comprises 14 residues. CDR3 loop: CACSGRGNTGELFF. The CDR3 bases are TGTGCCTGCAGTGGGAGGGGGAACACCGGGGAGCTGTTTTTT.

The chain recombines TRBV7-8 with TRBJ2-3, with D possibly matching TRBD2 (5 bases). With 5 bases removed from V and 3 bases from J, the gap between germline ends came to 12 bases. This CDR3 spans 14 amino acids. In germline, CDR1 is SGHVS, CDR2 FQNEAQ. The CDR3 sequence is CASSQRGRTDTQYF. Written as DNA, the CDR3 is TGTGCCAGCAGCCAACGGGGTAGAACAGATACGCAGTATTTT.

V and J are TRBV28 and TRBJ2-7; perhaps D is TRBD1 or TRBD2 (6 bases each). Looked up from germline, CDR1 is MDHEN and CDR2 is SYDVKM. Between the trimmed V and J ends, which lost 8 bases and 4 bases, there was a span of 12 bases. The CDR3 is made up of 12 amino acids. CDR3 nucleotide sequence: TGTGCCAGCGGACTACAGGGTTACGAGCAGTACTTC. Protein: CASGLQGYEQYF.

The chain carries TRBV19 and TRBJ1-6; maybe TRBD1 (5 bases). V lost 2 bases and J lost 7, with 12 bases in between. Germline CDR1 and CDR2: LNHDA and SQIVND (reference sequence). This CDR3 region has 15 residues. CDR3 region: CASSIQGVENSPLHF. The CDR3, as DNA: TGTGCCAGTAGTATACAGGGTGTAGAGAATTCACCCCTCCACTTT.

The CDR3 DNA is TGTGCCAGCAGCGAACAGGGAGATGAAAAACTGTTTTTT. Protein: CASSEQGDEKLFF. The rearrangement links TRBV2 to TRBJ1-4; TRBD1 might be the D (6 bases). V was clipped by 6 bases and J by 6 bases, with 11 bases between them. In germline, CDR1 is SNHLY, CDR2 FYNNEI. The CDR3 has 13 amino acids.

CDR3 loop: CASRLSHVTGPLTF. The CDR3 nucleotides read TGTGCCAGCAGGCTGAGTCATGTGACAGGGCCCCTCACCTTC. The chain joins TRBV28 to TRBJ1-2; 7 bases are shared with TRBD1. CDR3 length: 14 amino acids. Per germline, CDR1 MDHEN and CDR2 SYDVKM. The trim removed 6 bases at V and 13 bases at J, leaving 17 bases unmatched.

The chain recombines TRBV7-3 with TRBJ2-1; 7 nucleotides line up with TRBD1. The germline V gene has CDR1 SGHTA and CDR2 FQGTGA. The CDR3 runs 15 residues. J gave up 8 bases and V 5 bases, and 12 bases lay outside the gene matches. The DNA for the CDR3 is TGTGCCAGCAGCCGAAACCCTCTAGGGGGCGATGAGCAGTTCTTC. Translation gives CASSRNPLGGDEQFF.

As regards this clone: This sample includes further DNA sequences coding for the same CDR3. The chain joins TRBV5-1 to TRBJ1-1; weak D call: TRBD1 (5 bases). Trimming stripped 4 bases from V and 6 bases from J, with 10 bases between. In germline, CDR1 is SGHRS, CDR2 YFSETQ. The CDR3 is 12 residues long. The chain's CDR3 is CASSLRDSEAFF. In nucleotides, the CDR3 is TGCGCCAGCAGCCTCAGGGATTCTGAAGCTTTCTTT.

The J gene is TRBJ1-6, the V gene TRBV28; 7 bases fit TRBD1. Germline CDR1 MDHEN, CDR2 SYDVKM. V lost 7 bases to trimming and J lost 6 bases; unmatched junction nucleotides: 9. The CDR3 covers 15 residues. Written as DNA, the CDR3 is TGTGCCAGCACCATAGACAGGGTGTTTAATTCACCCCTCCACTTT. Its protein is CASTIDRVFNSPLHF.

The rearrangement uses TRBV12-3 or TRBV12-4 and TRBJ2-3; tentatively, D is TRBD1 or TRBD2 (5 bases each). Trimming took 6 bases from V and 11 from J, leaving 15 bases between them. The CDR3 is 12 amino acids. The CDR3 nucleotides are TGTGCCAGCAGCTCCCCCAGGGACGGGCAGTATTTT. The encoded protein is CASSSPRDGQYF.

The V call is TRBV5-6, the J call TRBJ1-4; 7 positions agree with TRBD1. V shed 4 bases and J 4 bases; nucleotides not matched to a gene: 13. The CDR3 contains 17 residues. In germline, CDR1 is SGHDT, CDR2 YYEEEE. The chain's CDR3 is CASSLSRRGQINEKLFF. CDR3 DNA: TGTGCCAGCAGCCTCTCCCGGAGGGGACAGATTAATGAAAAACTGTTTTTT. The complete variable domain, with remaining parts taken from reference TRBV5-6 and TRBJ1-4, reads DAGVTQSPTHLIKTRGQQVTLRCSPKSGHDTVSWYQQALGQGPQFIFQYYEEEERQRGNFPDRFSGHQFPNYSSELNVNALLLGDSALYLCASSLSRRGQINEKLFFGSGTQLSVL.